This TCR beta chain was captured in a study of T cell responses to AZD1222 COVID-19 vaccine. Turning to this clone: Antigen specificity is unknown.

Assay used: immunoSEQ multiplex PCR; TCRdb lists only in-frame clones, some missing. The sample has approximately 50,000 clones; approximately 86% are singletons. This CDR3 region has 13 residues. CDR1 LGHDT and CDR2 YNNKEL come from the germline V gene (reference sequence). V lost 2 bases to trimming and J lost 6 bases, with 11 bases between them. Study-wide points: Donor demographics were predominantly white British with a female majority; clonal diversity may be underestimated. Spike-specific TCR breadth and depth grew following two AZD1222 doses. Reports say nearly half of spike-specific TCRs go after unmutated variant regions. Across spike, vaccine-associated CD4 TCRs were found, dominant at 160-218 and 743-854.

Sequencing used peripheral blood, obtained 28 days after the second AZD1222 dose. The clonotype comes from an adult who received the AZD1222 COVID-19 vaccine. The chain combines TRBV3-1 (or the pseudogene TRBV3-2) with TRBJ2-7; D is perhaps TRBD1 (5 bases). CDR3 sequence (DNA): TGTGCCAGCAGCCAAACCACAGGTGGCGAGCAGTACTTC. Its protein product is CASSQTTGGEQYF.